This T cell receptor (beta chain) was sequenced during a study of cytomegalovirus exposure and HLA in healthy donors. Assay: immunoSEQ multiplex PCR; the TCRdb copy retains only in-frame clones and omits some. The sample includes some 140,000 clones, around 85% of them seen just once. The study drew the donors from its approximately 120-subject validation cohort, separate from the roughly 670-subject first cohort. This CDR3 region has 11 residues. CDR1 is SNHLY, CDR2 FYNNEI, per germline. V was shortened by 7 bases and J by 2 bases, with 6 bases between the two germline ends. The V gene is TRBV2, the J gene TRBJ2-7; D is unresolved. Material: PBMCs. The source of this sequence is a man between 18 and 29 years old in good health and CMV-seronegative. As DNA, the CDR3 is TGTGCCAGCATGTTTACCTACGAGCAGTACTTC. Encoded protein: CASMFTYEQYF.